The rows below give T cell receptor beta chains drawn from one sample of a study of blood T cell repertoires in COVID-19. Only in-frame clones appear in the TCRdb table, and some are missing; sequencing was by immunoSEQ multiplex PCR. The data hold some 43,000 clones, with around 84% observed a single time. The source material was peripheral blood. The source is a man in his forties or fifties with active or convalescent COVID-19. The CDR3 runs from the conserved cysteine through the conserved F or W. Each record gives: J gene, V gene, clone size, D gene, CDR3 DNA, CDR3 protein. The D gene is left open where the match is weak. The size field is filled for only some rows; it gives once, few, many or a size class.

>TRBJ1-6|TRBV30|-|-
TGTGCCTGGAGTAGGCCCCGGACAGTTTTAAATTCACCCCTCCACTTT
CAWSRPRTVLNSPLHF
>TRBJ1-2|TRBV5-1|-|-
TGCGCCAGCAGCTTGTACCCGGACACACATGGGGGCTACACCTTC
CASSLYPDTHGGYTF
>TRBJ2-1|TRBV11-2|-|-
TGTGCCAGCAGCCCTACGGTAACGGTCGGGCGGGGTGAGCAGTTCTTC
CASSPTVTVGRGEQFF
>TRBJ2-7|TRBV2|-|TRBD1
TGTGCCAGCAGTGATACAGGGGATCACGAGCAGTACTTC
CASSDTGDHEQYF
>TRBJ1-1|TRBV11-2|-|-
TGTGCCAGCAGCTTAGCAGCTGAAGCTTTCTTT
CASSLAAEAFF
>TRBJ1-1|TRBV5-1|-|TRBD1
TGCGCCAGCAGCTTGGCCCAGGGGGCCTCGAACACTGAAGCTTTCTTT
CASSLAQGASNTEAFF
>TRBJ2-3|TRBV7-6|-|TRBD2
TGTGCCAGCAGCCGATACGGGACTAGCGGGGGGGCTGGTGATACGCAGTATTTT
CASSRYGTSGGAGDTQYF
>TRBJ2-7|TRBV10-3|-|TRBD2
TGTGCCATCAGTGGGCCGGGACTAGCGGGGACCTACGAGCAGTACTTC
CAISGPGLAGTYEQYF
>TRBJ2-3|TRBV25-1|once|TRBD1
TGTGCCAGCAGTGCCGGACAGGCTAGCACAGATACGCAGTATTTT
CASSAGQASTDTQYF
>TRBJ1-2|TRBV12-5|-|-
TGTGCTAGTGGTTTGGGGACACCAAACTATGGCTACACCTTC
CASGLGTPNYGYTF
>TRBJ1-3|TRBV7-9|-|-
TGTGCCAGCAGCTTATCCACAGGAACTGGAAACACCATATATTTT
CASSLSTGTGNTIYF
>TRBJ2-2|TRBV5-4|-|-
TGTGCCAGCAGCTTGGGGGCGCAGGGGATGAACACCGGGGAGCTGTTTTTT
CASSLGAQGMNTGELFF
>TRBJ2-3|TRBV23-1|-|-
TGCGCCAGCAATGACAGGCGAGATACGCAGTATTTT
CASNDRRDTQYF
>TRBJ1-5|TRBV5-5|-|TRBD1
TGTGCCAGCAGCTTGGAGGGGACAGGGGATCAGCCCCAGCATTTT
CASSLEGTGDQPQHF
>TRBJ2-7|TRBV25-1|few|TRBD1
TGTGCCAGCAGTGAGATTCTCGGACAGGGCGACGAGCAGTACTTC
CASSEILGQGDEQYF
>TRBJ2-7|TRBV7-8|-|TRBD1
TGTGCCAGCAGCTTCGGGACAGGGCTCTACGAGCAGTACTTC
CASSFGTGLYEQYF
>TRBJ1-2|TRBV20-1|-|-
TGCAGTGCCGGAGCGGGAAGTGGCTACACCTTC
CSAGAGSGYTF
>TRBJ2-3|TRBV7-2|-|-
TGTGCCAGCAGCTTCACAGGGTCACCCCTTGGCACAGATACGCAGTATTTT
CASSFTGSPLGTDTQYF
>TRBJ1-4|TRBV18|-|-
TGTGCCAGCTCCAACGCCGGGGGGGCACAGGAAAAACTGTTTTTT
CASSNAGGAQEKLFF
>TRBJ1-1|TRBV27|-|TRBD1
TGTGCCAGCAGTTTATCAACAGGGGGAGAAGCTTTCTTT
CASSLSTGGEAFF
>TRBJ1-5|TRBV7-8|-|-
TGTGCCAGCAGCTCGACAGAAAATAGCAATCAGCCCCAGCATTTT
CASSSTENSNQPQHF
>TRBJ1-1|TRBV28|-|-
TGTGCCAGCAGCCTATACCAGCTCGGGGCTTTCTTT
CASSLYQLGAFF
>TRBJ1-1|TRBV12-5|-|-
TGTGCTAGTGGCTATACAGGGTCAGCTTTCTTT
CASGYTGSAFF
>TRBJ2-1|TRBV5-1|-|TRBD1
TGCGCCAGCAGCTTAGACAGGGCCTATTACAATGAGCAGTTCTTC
CASSLDRAYYNEQFF
>TRBJ1-4|TRBV30|-|TRBD1
TGTGCCTGGAGTTCGGGACAGGGGGGGGAAAAACTGTTTTTT
CAWSSGQGGEKLFF
>TRBJ2-7|TRBV5-1|-|TRBD1
TGCGCCAGCAGCCCCGGGACAGGACCCTACGAGCAGTACTTC
CASSPGTGPYEQYF
>TRBJ1-1|TRBV29-1|-|TRBD1
TGCAGCGTGGACAGGGACATGAACACTGAAGCTTTCTTT
CSVDRDMNTEAFF
>TRBJ2-1|TRBV6-5|-|TRBD1
TGTGCCAGCAGCGGGTCCGGGACAGCGCAAAATGAGCAGTTCTTC
CASSGSGTAQNEQFF
>TRBJ2-5|TRBV5-1|-|-
TGCGCCAGCAGCGCCGGGACAAAAGAGACCCAGTACTTC
CASSAGTKETQYF
>TRBJ1-3|TRBV3-1/TRBV3-2|once|-
TGTGCCAGCAGCCAAGTGCAGTTCTCTGGAAACACCATATATTTT
CASSQVQFSGNTIYF
>TRBJ1-1|TRBV27|-|TRBD1
TGTGCCAGCAGTTCCCTCTCTTTTGACAGGGTTACTGAAGCTTTCTTT
CASSSLSFDRVTEAFF
>TRBJ1-2|TRBV5-6|-|-
TGTGCCAGCAGCTTGAACAGGGCCTATGGCTACACCTTC
CASSLNRAYGYTF
>TRBJ1-4|TRBV7-8|few|TRBD1
TGTGCCAGCAGCAAGGGACAGGGGAACGAAAAACTGTTTTTT
CASSKGQGNEKLFF
>TRBJ2-3|TRBV12-5|few|TRBD1
TGTGCTAGTGGTTTGGGCCAGACAGGGGGCACAGATACGCAGTATTTT
CASGLGQTGGTDTQYF
>TRBJ1-4|TRBV10-2|-|TRBD1
TGCGCCAGCAGTGAGTCGGACAGGGTTTGGAGTAATGAAAAACTGTTTTTT
CASSESDRVWSNEKLFF
>TRBJ1-1|TRBV2|-|-
TGTGCCAGCAGTGGAATACTAATGAACACTGAAGCTTTCTTT
CASSGILMNTEAFF
>TRBJ1-1|TRBV12-3/TRBV12-4|-|-
TGTGCCAGCAGTTTAGTCGGGTCGGGAGCTTTCTTT
CASSLVGSGAFF
>TRBJ1-1|TRBV11-2|-|-
TGTGCCAGCAGCCGGGGGGGTGAAGCTTTCTTT
CASSRGGEAFF
>TRBJ1-6|TRBV7-3|-|TRBD1
TGTGCCAGCAGCCAGGACAGGGTCAATTCACCCCTCCACTTT
CASSQDRVNSPLHF
>TRBJ2-3|TRBV9|-|-
TGTGCCAGCAGCGTTAGGGGGTCCGCAGATACGCAGTATTTT
CASSVRGSADTQYF
>TRBJ2-7|TRBV12-5|once|-
TGTGCTAGTGGTTTGGTCGGCGGGGCAAACTACGAGCAGTACTTC
CASGLVGGANYEQYF
>TRBJ1-2|TRBV6-5|-|-
TGTGCCAGCAGTTCCCCCCGCGACTATGGCTACACCTTC
CASSSPRDYGYTF
>TRBJ2-3|TRBV11-2|-|-
TGTGCCAGCAGCTTAGAGCGGGGCACAGATACGCAGTATTTT
CASSLERGTDTQYF
>TRBJ1-1|TRBV7-8|-|-
TGTGCCAGCAGCTTAGGAAAAGCGAACACTGAAGCTTTCTTT
CASSLGKANTEAFF
>TRBJ2-7|TRBV7-9|-|-
TGTGCCAGCTATGGGGCTCGCTACGAGCAGTACTTC
CASYGARYEQYF
>TRBJ2-7|TRBV5-1|-|-
TGCGCCAGCAGCTACGGGACTCCGAAAGACTACGAGCAGTACTTC
CASSYGTPKDYEQYF
>TRBJ1-4|TRBV2|-|-
TGTGCCAGCAGGAATGGACAGCCAACTAATGAAAAACTGTTTTTT
CASRNGQPTNEKLFF
>TRBJ2-7|TRBV19|-|TRBD1
TGTGCCAGTAGAACCGGGACAGGCCCCTACGAGCAGTACTTC
CASRTGTGPYEQYF
>TRBJ1-4|TRBV18|-|-
TGTGCCAGCTCACCCGTACTCGGTTCAACTAATGAAAAACTGTTTTTT
CASSPVLGSTNEKLFF
>TRBJ2-7|TRBV6-5|-|-
TGTGCCAGCACCTATAGTGGGCCTCCCTACGAGCAGTACTTC
CASTYSGPPYEQYF
>TRBJ2-2|TRBV9|-|TRBD2
TGTGCCAGCAGCGTAGGTGAGCGGGGGGGCCGTTTCACCGGGGAGCTGTTTTTT
CASSVGERGGRFTGELFF
>TRBJ2-2|TRBV3-1/TRBV3-2|-|TRBD2
TGTGCCAGCAGCCCCCTAGCGGGGGACACCGGGGAGCTGTTTTTT
CASSPLAGDTGELFF